These T cell receptor beta chains were read from a single sample in a study of CD8 T cells in Susac syndrome. In TCRdb, the immunoSEQ multiplex PCR reads were re-called with MiXCR into one record per CDR3 protein. In the table there are 300,000 to 350,000 distinct CDR3 sequences, around 90% of which are singletons. Sequenced input: CD4+ T cells from PBMCs. The source is a human donor with multiple sclerosis. Both conserved end residues are part of each CDR3. A D gene is named only where the DNA matches it firmly.

v_call d_call cdr3_aa
TRBV18 - CASSPPETKNIQYF
TRBV7-9 TRBD1 CASSLRQGARTEAFF
TRBV4-2 - CASSQDLDSSTDTQYF
TRBV12-3/TRBV12-4 - CASSLSYEKLFF
TRBV19 - CASSMTRVPEAFF
TRBV12-3/TRBV12-4 TRBD2 CASSLDSGSKGEQFF
TRBV12-3/TRBV12-4 - CASGEGGTGANVLTF
TRBV18 TRBD1 CASSPRGRDRETEAFF
TRBV7-3 - CASSLTRYGGEQFF
TRBV4-3 TRBD2 CASSQSSGQAYNEQFF
TRBV6-5 - CASSDRTALAPKRFF
TRBV4-1 - CASSPRVPGANVLTF
TRBV4-3 - CASSQEVGRRWKYF
TRBV19 - CASTPTHWVYNSPLHF
TRBV30 - CAWSWRGTYGYTF
TRBV14 TRBD2 CASSQVAGIPYEQYF
TRBV7-8 - CASSPAQGTHRMDEQFF
TRBV19 TRBD1 CASSTDRVDSPLHF
TRBV11-1 - CASSQRLDNEQFF
TRBV12-3/TRBV12-4 - CASSINEQFF
TRBV10-3 TRBD2 CAISGLTSGGPPDTQYF
TRBV11-2 TRBD2 CASSFGAGGQGETQYF
TRBV30 TRBD1 CAWGGQTMNTEAFF
TRBV6-2/TRBV6-3 - CASSYQPRVGLNEQFF
TRBV12-3/TRBV12-4 - CASSPRGSGEQYF
TRBV27 - CASSLSWSSYNSPLHF
TRBV5-6 - CASSLRVQRGYQETQYF
TRBV3-1 TRBD2 CASSFIAGGTSYNEQFF
TRBV12-3/TRBV12-4 - CASGPPGGHNEQFF
TRBV19 TRBD1 CASSSRQGGWETQYF
TRBV7-9 - CASSPFHARSGNTIYF
TRBV15 TRBD1 CATNTGQLSSLGYTF
TRBV30 - CAWKRSPLIEQYF
TRBV30 - CAWSDGGILGTEAFF
TRBV24-1 TRBD1 CATSDSGTGRRNEAFF
TRBV5-8 - CASSLEVGWGTEAFF
TRBV5-1 - CASSPRGWETEAFF
TRBV7-9 TRBD1 CASSLEQGAYEQYF